This T cell receptor (beta chain) was identified in a study of blood T cells in healthy people across ages. Study-level information: Capture by template switching was about one barcoded beta molecule per two T cells.

PBMCs numbering at least 6.5 million were isolated per sample. Through a sample-barcoded 5' primer and a J-beta primer mix, a second PCR was run for about 6 to 11 cycles. Sequencing of every sample gave 2.5 million or more CDR3-containing paired-end reads. One entry per CDR3 protein, called by TCRdb with MiXCR from the 5' RACE reads. The sample records about 1.6 million distinct CDR3 sequences, roughly 32% being singletons. CDR1 is SEHNR, CDR2 FQNEAQ, per germline (reference sequence). V lost 8 bases, J lost 4 bases, and 17 bases lay in between. The CDR3 loop spans 14 amino acids. This sequence joins TRBV7-9 and TRBJ2-5, with no clear D. The sequenced sample consisted of blood. This sequence was found in a woman aged 30 to 39 in good health. CDR3 sequence (DNA): TGTGCCAGCGGCCCCACAGCCTCTGGAGAGACCCAGTACTTC. This encodes CASGPTASGETQYF. Together with reference TRBV7-9 and TRBJ2-5, the CDR3 gives the full variable domain: DTGVSQNPRHKITKRGQNVTFRCDPISEHNRLYWYRQTLGQGPEFLTYFQNEAQLEKSRLLSDRFSAERPKGSFSTLEIQRTEQGDSAMYLCASGPTASGETQYFGPGTRLLVL.